The sequence of this T cell receptor beta chain was determined in a study of T cell repertoires in cytomegalovirus infection. In this sample, this clonotype turned up a few times. The antigen remains undetermined. The CDR3 has 11 amino acids. Trimming pared 5 bases from V and 4 bases from J, leaving 6 bases between. Germline V CDR1 and CDR2: SGHVS, FQNEAQ. TCRdb used MiXCR to reprocess the reads, holding one entry per CDR3 protein. The repertoire includes some 940,000 distinct CDR3 sequences, 30% to 40% of them detected once, and roughly an eighth sits in the top ten. Sequencing was performed on cultured CD8+ T cells from PBMCs, taken from culture after CMV antigen stimulation. The clonotype originates from a human donor in good health (CMV status not recorded). Some clones in this sample may be carry-over from other donors' samples. The V and J genes are TRBV7-8 and TRBJ2-7; D is ambiguous. The CDR3 region is CASSPIYEQYF. CDR3 nucleotides: TGTGCCAGCAGCCCCATTTACGAGCAGTACTTC.